The clone carrying this T cell receptor (beta chain) was seen a few times. This record comes from a study of control samples from healthy donors and cancer patients. The V end was cut by 4 bases, the J end by 0 bases, with 15 bases between. This CDR3 comprises 16 residues. Germline assignment: CDR1 SGDLS and CDR2 YYNGEE. Clones were sequenced by immunoSEQ multiplex PCR, and TCRdb holds only the in-frame ones, with some missing. The repertoire holds 60,000 to 65,000 clones, with roughly 85% as singletons. This chain joins TRBV9 and TRBJ2-3; D is ambiguous. The sequence came from a middle-aged man in good health. The sequenced sample was blood. In nucleotides, the CDR3 is TGTGCCAGCAGCCCCTCCAGTGACATTAGCACAGATACGCAGTATTTT. It encodes CASSPSSDISTDTQYF.